This T cell receptor beta chain was found in a study of early T cells in non-severe SARS-CoV-2 infection. The overall study: Unsorted whole blood bulk RNA was sequenced, with unpaired chains.

The TCR library protocol attached unique molecular identifiers to the individual cDNA molecules. TCRdb used MiXCR to reprocess the 5' RACE reads, holding one entry per CDR3 protein. The table shows about 64,000 distinct CDR3 sequences, with 4.9% occurring only once. The CDR3 sequence is 15 residues long. Trimming pared 6 bases from V and 5 bases from J, leaving 19 bases between. Germline V CDR1 and CDR2: MNHEY, SVGAGI. The sequencing input was whole blood. The rearrangement links TRBV6-5 to TRBJ1-1; D might be TRBD1 (6 bases). This sequence originates from an adult who was a healthcare worker with PCR-confirmed SARS-CoV-2 infection or an uninfected control (not recorded which). CDR3 DNA sequence: TGTGCCAGCAGCACCGGGCCCAAAAGGGGGACTGAAGCTTTCTTT. It translates to CASSTGPKRGTEAFF.